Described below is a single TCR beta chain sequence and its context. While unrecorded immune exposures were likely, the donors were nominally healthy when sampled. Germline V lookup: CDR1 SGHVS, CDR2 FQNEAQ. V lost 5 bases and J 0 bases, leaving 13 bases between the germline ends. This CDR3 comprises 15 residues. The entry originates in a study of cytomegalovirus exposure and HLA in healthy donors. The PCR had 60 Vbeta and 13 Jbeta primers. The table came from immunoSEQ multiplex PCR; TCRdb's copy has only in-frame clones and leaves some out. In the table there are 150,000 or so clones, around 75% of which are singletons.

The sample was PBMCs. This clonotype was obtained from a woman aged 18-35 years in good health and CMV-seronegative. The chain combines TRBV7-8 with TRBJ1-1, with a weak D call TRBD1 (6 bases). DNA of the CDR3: TGTGCCAGCAGCAGCCCGGGACATCTGAACACTGAAGCTTTCTTT. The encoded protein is CASSSPGHLNTEAFF.